Below, 19 T cell receptor beta chains from the same sample are listed, as sequenced in a study of blood T cell repertoires in COVID-19. Assay: immunoSEQ multiplex PCR; the TCRdb copy retains only in-frame clones and omits some. Among about 160,000 clones listed, approximately 87% were seen once. Material: peripheral blood. Receptors were obtained from a woman in her 70s with COVID-19, enrolled during active disease.

The rearrangement uses TRBV5-8 and TRBJ2-2, with 7 positions matching TRBD2. This CDR3 has 16 residues. Germline trimming cut 2 bases from V and 4 bases from J; bases unmatched to any gene: 8. Germline assignment: CDR1 SGHTS and CDR2 YDEGEE. The CDR3 is CASSFWRGTSTGELFF. The CDR3, as DNA: TGTGCCAGCAGCTTTTGGCGGGGGACGAGCACCGGGGAGCTGTTTTTT. Filled out from reference TRBV5-8 and TRBJ2-2, the complete variable domain reads EAGVTQSPTHLIKTRGQQATLRCSPISGHTSVYWYQQALGLGLQFLLWYDEGEERNRGNFPPRFSGRQFPNYSSELNVNALELEDSALYLCASSFWRGTSTGELFFGEGSRLTVL.

The chain joins TRBV5-4 to TRBJ2-1, with 9 nucleotides matching TRBD1. Per the germline V gene, CDR1 is SGHNT and CDR2 is YYREEE (reference sequence). The CDR3 is 16 residues long. Trimming removed 4 bases from V and 1 base from J; junction bases left unmatched: 6. CDR3 region: CASSMTGGKSYNEQFF. The CDR3 DNA sequence: TGTGCCAGCAGCATGACAGGGGGTAAATCCTACAATGAGCAGTTCTTC.

The V and J genes are TRBV3-1 (or the pseudogene TRBV3-2) and TRBJ1-1; 11 bases are a match to TRBD1. The CDR3 covers 16 residues. In germline, CDR1 is LGHDT, CDR2 YNNKEL (reference sequence). V shed 1 base and J 4 bases; nucleotides not matched to a gene: 5. The CDR3 DNA reads as TGTGCCAGCAGCCAAGGGACAGGGGGCCCGGGCACTGAAGCTTTCTTT. This codes for CASSQGTGGPGTEAFF.

The chain couples TRBV19 to TRBJ1-5; TRBD1 matches 7 bases. This CDR3 region has 15 residues. CDR1 LNHDA and CDR2 SQIVND come from the germline V gene (reference sequence). V shed 3 bases and J 0 bases; nucleotides not matched to a gene: 2. The CDR3: CASSIDRVSNQPQHF. The DNA for the CDR3 is TGTGCCAGTAGTATCGACAGGGTTAGCAATCAGCCCCAGCATTTT.

This chain links TRBV2 with TRBJ1-4; D may be TRBD1 (6 bases). Trimming left V 5 bases short and J 8 bases short, with 12 bases between. The CDR3 length is 13 residues. The germline V gene has CDR1 SNHLY and CDR2 FYNNEI. CDR3 nucleotide sequence: TGTGCCAGCAGTTTGAATACAGGGGAAAAACTGTTTTTT. Amino acids: CASSLNTGEKLFF.

This rearrangement joins TRBV27 to TRBJ2-1, with 14 positions matching TRBD2. After removal of 5 bases from V and 0 bases from J, the junction contained 12 bases not matched to a gene. Germline-derived CDR1 and CDR2 are MNHEY and SMNVEV (reference sequence). CDR3 length equals 20 residues. The chain's CDR3 is CASSTAGTSGGLSSYNEQFF. CDR3 DNA: TGTGCCAGCAGTACTGCCGGGACTAGCGGGGGCCTGAGCTCCTACAATGAGCAGTTCTTC.

The chain carries TRBV6-4 and TRBJ1-2, with D perhaps TRBD1 (5 bases). V dropped 6 bases and J dropped 4 bases, with 9 bases sitting between them. The CDR3 consists of 12 residues. CDR1 is MRHNA, CDR2 SNTAGT, per germline. Here the CDR3 reads CASRGAGYGYTF. The DNA of the CDR3 is TGTGCCAGCAGAGGGGCAGGCTATGGCTACACCTTC.

The rearrangement links TRBV6-6 to TRBJ2-7; a possible D gene is TRBD1 (5 bases). Between the trimmed V and J ends, which lost 6 bases and 6 bases, there was a span of 18 bases. The CDR3 has 14 residues. Germline CDR1 is MNHNY and CDR2 is SVGAGI (reference sequence). The CDR3 is CASSRIAQGGEQYF. The CDR3 DNA is TGTGCCAGCAGCCGAATCGCCCAGGGCGGCGAGCAGTACTTC.

The chain uses TRBV11-2 and TRBJ1-4; a weak D match, TRBD1 (6 bases). CDR1 is SGHAT, CDR2 FQNNGV, per germline. Trimming removed 5 bases at V and 8 bases at J, with 18 bases between. The CDR3 consists of 15 residues. The CDR3 sequence is CASSERGQRWEKLFF. CDR3 DNA: TGTGCCAGCAGCGAGCGGGGGCAACGTTGGGAAAAACTGTTTTTT.

The rearrangement uses TRBV2 and TRBJ1-6, with a possible D match to TRBD1 (5 bases). The CDR3 has 15 residues. Trimming shortened V by 1 base and J by 10 bases, and 14 bases separated the two germline ends. CDR1 is SNHLY and CDR2 is FYNNEI in the germline V gene. The CDR3 spells CASSEEQGGRSPLHF. CDR3 coding DNA: TGTGCCAGCAGTGAAGAGCAGGGAGGGCGGTCACCCCTCCACTTT.

V is TRBV10-3 and J is TRBJ1-2, with D uncertain. CDR1 ENHRY and CDR2 SYGVKD come from the germline V gene. The ends were cut back, 6 bases at V and 6 bases at J, with 20 bases in the middle. The CDR3 covers 15 residues. Written as DNA, the CDR3 is TGTGCCATCAGAGGACTATCGGTAGCGGGAAATGGCTACACCTTC. Amino acids: CAIRGLSVAGNGYTF.

The CDR3 DNA sequence: TGTGCCAGCAGCCCCGGACAGGAAGTCTCCTACGAGCAGTACTTC. Amino acid sequence: CASSPGQEVSYEQYF. The J gene is TRBJ2-7, the V gene TRBV5-4, with 7 bases fitting TRBD1. Germline assignment: CDR1 SGHNT and CDR2 YYREEE (reference sequence). V was clipped by 4 bases and J by 0 bases; unmatched bases: 7. The CDR3 is 15 residues long.

This chain links TRBV20-1 with TRBJ1-5; weak D call: TRBD1 (6 bases). CDR1 DFQATT and CDR2 SNEGSKA come from the germline V gene (reference sequence). The CDR3 loop spans 14 amino acids. V lost 3 bases and J lost 6, with 15 bases in between. Written as DNA, the CDR3 is TGCAGTGCTAGTGGGGGGGGGCAGGGTCAGCCCCAGCATTTT. It yields the protein CSASGGGQGQPQHF.

J is TRBJ1-5 and V is TRBV5-1, with TRBD1 identical over 7 bases. Per the germline V gene, CDR1 is SGHRS and CDR2 is YFSETQ. V was clipped by 5 bases and J by 7 bases; unmatched bases: 12. The CDR3 has 15 amino acids. CDR3 DNA sequence: TGCGCCAGCAGAGTGGATCCAGGGGGTGGCCAGCCCCAGCATTTT. As protein: CASRVDPGGGQPQHF.

To note about this clone: Distinct nucleotide sequences in the sample also encode this CDR3. The CDR3 DNA follows: TGTGCCAGCAGCCTAGGTGGGGCGAACACTGAAGCTTTCTTT. Translating gives CASSLGGANTEAFF. This chain connects TRBV7-9 to TRBJ1-1; D is perhaps TRBD1 (5 bases). V lost 5 bases and J 1 base, leaving 11 bases between the germline ends. Germline V gene sequence: CDR1 SEHNR, CDR2 FQNEAQ (reference sequence). The CDR3 sequence is 14 residues long.

The J gene is TRBJ1-4, the V gene TRBV3-1 (or the pseudogene TRBV3-2); D gene unclear. CDR1 and CDR2 (germline): LGHDT, YNNKEL (reference sequence). The V end lost 4 bases, the J end lost 0 bases, and 15 bases lay between the germline ends. CDR3 length: 17 residues. The CDR3 nucleotides read TGTGCCAGCAGCCTAGAGGCAGATTCTTCAACTAATGAAAAACTGTTTTTT. Translated, it gives CASSLEADSSTNEKLFF.

The V and J genes are TRBV5-1 and TRBJ1-1; D is perhaps TRBD1 (5 bases). This CDR3 has 13 amino acids. CDR1 is SGHRS, CDR2 YFSETQ, per germline. The V gene lost 0 bases and the J gene lost 3 bases, with 6 bases spanning the gap. In DNA, the CDR3 is TGCGCCAGCAGCTTGGGCAGGGACACTGAAGCTTTCTTT. It encodes CASSLGRDTEAFF.

This clone was seen only once. The chain joins TRBV7-6 to TRBJ2-5, with D tentatively TRBD2 (6 bases). The V gene's germline CDR1 is SGHVS and CDR2 FNYEAQ. The V and J ends lost 3 bases and 2 bases respectively, with 13 bases between them. The CDR3 is made up of 15 amino acids. CDR3 loop: CASSFGGNIQETQYF. CDR3 DNA sequence: TGTGCCAGCAGCTTTGGAGGGAATATTCAAGAGACCCAGTACTTC.

This clone was counted a single time. The chain uses TRBV18 and TRBJ2-1; weak D call: TRBD2 (5 bases). This CDR3 has 19 residues. The ends were cut back, 4 bases at V and 1 base at J, with 23 bases in the middle. Germline lookup yields CDR1 KGHSH and CDR2 LQKENI. The CDR3 coding sequence is TGTGCCAGCTCACAGTTGAGTGGGGTAAGCGGCCTATCCTACAATGAGCAGTTCTTC. Protein: CASSQLSGVSGLSYNEQFF. The full variable domain, completed using reference TRBV18 and TRBJ2-1, is NAGVMQNPRHLVRRRGQEARLRCSPMKGHSHVYWYRQLPEEGLKFMVYLQKENIIDESGMPKERFSAEFPKEGPSILRIQQVVRGDSAAYFCASSQLSGVSGLSYNEQFFGPGTRLTVL.